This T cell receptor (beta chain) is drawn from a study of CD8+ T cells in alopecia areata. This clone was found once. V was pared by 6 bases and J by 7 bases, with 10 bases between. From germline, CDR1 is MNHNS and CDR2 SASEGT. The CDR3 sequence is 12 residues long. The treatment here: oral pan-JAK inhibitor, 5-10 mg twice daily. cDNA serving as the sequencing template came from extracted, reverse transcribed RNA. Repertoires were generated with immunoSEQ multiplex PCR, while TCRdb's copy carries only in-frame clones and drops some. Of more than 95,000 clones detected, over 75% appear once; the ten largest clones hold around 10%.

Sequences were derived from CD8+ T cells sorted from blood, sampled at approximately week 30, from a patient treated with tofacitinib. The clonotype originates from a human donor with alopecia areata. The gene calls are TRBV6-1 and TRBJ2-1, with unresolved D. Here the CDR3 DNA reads TGTGCCAGCAGCACTACTACGAATGAGCAGTTCTTC. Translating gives CASSTTTNEQFF.